The 28 T cell receptor beta chains below come from one sample, sequenced in a study of blood T cell repertoires in COVID-19. The table came from immunoSEQ multiplex PCR; TCRdb's copy has only in-frame clones and leaves some out. The repertoire holds 50,000 or so clones, 85% to 95% seen once, with less than 10% in the top ten. Sequenced sample: peripheral blood. All receptors come from a woman older than 75 with acute or convalescent COVID-19.

The chain uses TRBV6-6 and TRBJ1-5; D gene unclear. V lost 0 bases to trimming and J lost 1 base, with 4 bases between them. The CDR3 is made up of 14 amino acids. The germline gives CDR1 MNHNY, CDR2 SVGAGI (reference sequence). CDR3 protein: CASSYSRSNQPQHF. The DNA for the CDR3 is TGTGCCAGCAGTTACTCTAGAAGCAATCAGCCCCAGCATTTT.

This chain links TRBV18 with TRBJ1-1; TRBD1 aligns across 8 bases. Germline V gene data show CDR1 as KGHSH and CDR2 as LQKENI. Trimming removed 5 bases from V and 7 bases from J; junction bases left unmatched: 9. The CDR3 runs 14 residues. CDR3 residues: CASSSQGAIGEAFF. The CDR3 nucleotides read TGTGCCAGCTCATCCCAGGGGGCGATAGGTGAAGCTTTCTTT. The variable domain in full, with the rest retrieved from reference TRBV18 and TRBJ1-1, is NAGVMQNPRHLVRRRGQEARLRCSPMKGHSHVYWYRQLPEEGLKFMVYLQKENIIDESGMPKERFSAEFPKEGPSILRIQQVVRGDSAAYFCASSSQGAIGEAFFGQGTRLTVV.

The chain recombines TRBV6-5 with TRBJ2-2; 9 bases align to TRBD2. This CDR3 spans 14 amino acids. The germline CDR1 and CDR2 sequences are MNHEY and SVGAGI. V shed 8 bases and J 4 bases; nucleotides not matched to a gene: 5. CDR3 loop: CASPREGLTGELFF. The CDR3 nucleotides are TGTGCCAGCCCGCGGGAGGGCCTCACCGGGGAGCTGTTTTTT.

The chain carries TRBV6-5 and TRBJ1-1; no clear D. Per the germline V gene, CDR1 is MNHEY and CDR2 is SVGAGI. Trimming stripped 5 bases from V and 4 bases from J, with 17 bases between. This CDR3 is built from 15 residues. CDR3 protein: CASSQFIRLGTEAFF. The CDR3 nucleotides are TGTGCCAGCAGTCAATTTATCAGGTTGGGCACTGAAGCTTTCTTT.

V and J are TRBV5-5 and TRBJ1-1; D perhaps matches TRBD1 (5 bases). Germline values: CDR1 SGHKS, CDR2 YYEKEE (reference sequence). The V and J ends lost 2 bases and 9 bases respectively, with 17 bases between them. CDR3 size: 14 residues. This chain's CDR3 is CASSFGSGFGKAFF. In nucleotides, the CDR3 is TGTGCCAGCAGCTTCGGATCAGGGTTCGGAAAAGCTTTCTTT.

The chain has TRBV4-3 and TRBJ1-2; possibly TRBD1 for D (6 bases). This CDR3 region has 21 residues. V lost 1 base to trimming and J lost 2 bases, with 29 bases between them. Germline V gives CDR1 LGHNA, CDR2 YSLEER. Here the CDR3 DNA reads TGCGCCAGCAGCCAAGGGGCAGGGGCACCTCATGTAGCTATGGACAACTATGGCTACACCTTC. This codes for CASSQGAGAPHVAMDNYGYTF.

The chain recombines TRBV7-9 with TRBJ1-1; TRBD1 agrees at 7 bases. The ends lost 4 bases at V and 0 bases at J; junction bases unmatched: 2. The CDR3 extends over 14 amino acids. Per the germline V gene, CDR1 is SEHNR and CDR2 is FQNEAQ (reference sequence). CDR3 residues: CASSWDSLNTEAFF. In DNA form, the CDR3 reads TGTGCCAGCAGCTGGGACAGCCTGAACACTGAAGCTTTCTTT.

This clone was picked up a small number of times. V is TRBV6-5 and J is TRBJ2-2, with a weak D call TRBD1 (5 bases). The CDR3 length is 14 residues. V was cut by 10 bases and J by 7 bases, with 19 bases left in between. Looked up from germline, CDR1 is MNHEY and CDR2 is SVGAGI. This CDR3 reads CATEVATDNGELFF. The CDR3 bases are TGTGCCACCGAGGTGGCTACGGACAACGGGGAGCTGTTTTTT.

The chain recombines TRBV6-2 or TRBV6-3 with TRBJ2-3, with TRBD2 identical over 8 bases. CDR1 is MNHEY and CDR2 is SVGEGT in the germline V gene. There are 16 residues in the CDR3. V gave up 6 bases and J gave up 2 bases; unmatched junction bases: 10. The DNA for the CDR3 is TGTGCCAGCAGCCGCCCGGGACTAGTTTCCACAGATACGCAGTATTTT. Protein product: CASSRPGLVSTDTQYF.

This clone has only a few counts. The chain carries TRBV24-1 and TRBJ2-2; D possibly corresponds to TRBD2 (5 bases). Trimming pared 6 bases from V and 5 bases from J, leaving 12 bases between. The germline V gene has CDR1 KGHDR and CDR2 SFDVKD. The CDR3 contains 14 residues. The CDR3 nucleotides are TGTGCCACCAGTAGTAGTGGGAGTACCGGGGAGCTGTTTTTT. Residues: CATSSSGSTGELFF.

V is TRBV19 and J is TRBJ1-1; TRBD1 matches 9 bases. Germline V gives CDR1 LNHDA, CDR2 SQIVND (reference sequence). The CDR3 consists of 15 residues. J gave up 1 base and V 7 bases, and 7 bases lay outside the gene matches. The CDR3 here is CASTKGQGKNTEAFF. Here the CDR3 DNA reads TGTGCCAGTACAAAAGGACAGGGGAAGAACACTGAAGCTTTCTTT.

The V gene is TRBV19, the J gene TRBJ2-2; TRBD2 agrees at 8 bases. The CDR3 is made up of 16 amino acids. Germline loops: CDR1 LNHDA, CDR2 SQIVND (reference sequence). V shed 5 bases, J shed 2 bases, and the junction held 7 bases outside the gene matches. CDR3 sequence: CASSPPVAGNTGELFF. The DNA for the CDR3 is TGTGCCAGTAGTCCCCCTGTAGCGGGAAACACCGGGGAGCTGTTTTTT. Full variable domain (rest looked up from reference TRBV19 and TRBJ2-2): DGGITQSPKYLFRKEGQNVTLSCEQNLNHDAMYWYRQDPGQGLRLIYYSQIVNDFQKGDIAEGYSVSREKKESFPLTVTSAQKNPTAFYLCASSPPVAGNTGELFFGEGSRLTVL.

V is TRBV4-3 and J is TRBJ1-3; maybe TRBD1 (5 bases). Germline V CDR1 and CDR2: LGHNA, YSLEER. The CDR3 length is 16 residues. With 0 bases removed from V and 5 bases from J, the gap between germline ends came to 14 bases. The CDR3 DNA reads as TGCGCCAGCAGCCAAGATGCCGGACAAACCAGAAACACCATATATTTT. Translated: CASSQDAGQTRNTIYF.

The chain carries TRBV30 and TRBJ2-1, with TRBD2 identical over 11 bases. Germline V lookup: CDR1 GTSNPN, CDR2 SVGIG (reference sequence). This CDR3 comprises 14 residues. J gave up 6 bases and V 3 bases, and 4 bases lay outside the gene matches. CDR3 DNA: TGTGCCTGGAGACTAGCGGGAGCGGGCAATGAGCAGTTCTTC. Translating it yields CAWRLAGAGNEQFF.

The V and J genes are TRBV19 and TRBJ1-2; no firm D call. V lost 4 bases, J lost 8 bases, and 11 bases lay in between. The CDR3 runs to 12 residues. Germline CDR1 reads LNHDA; CDR2 reads SQIVND (reference sequence). CDR3 region: CASSSTFEGYTF. CDR3 nucleotide sequence: TGTGCCAGTAGTAGCACTTTTGAGGGCTACACCTTC.

The chain combines TRBV7-9 with TRBJ1-6; D uncertain. Germline CDR1 reads SEHNR; CDR2 reads FQNEAQ (reference sequence). There are 13 residues in the CDR3. V was clipped by 1 base and J by 10 bases, with 8 bases between them. The CDR3 spells CASSLVPGSPLHF. CDR3 nucleotides: TGTGCCAGCAGCTTAGTCCCAGGCTCACCCCTCCACTTT.

The J gene is TRBJ1-1, the V gene TRBV6-1, with 8 bases matching TRBD1. CDR1 and CDR2 from the germline V gene are MNHNS and SASEGT. The CDR3 runs to 14 residues. V was clipped by 2 bases and J by 7 bases; unmatched bases: 6. This CDR3 reads CASSESRGHDEAFF. DNA for the CDR3: TGTGCCAGCAGTGAATCCAGGGGGCATGATGAAGCTTTCTTT.

This sequence joins TRBV19 and TRBJ1-1, with D perhaps TRBD1 (6 bases). CDR3 length: 14 residues. The germline V gene has CDR1 LNHDA and CDR2 SQIVND (reference sequence). V was clipped by 2 bases and J by 2 bases, with 9 bases between them. CDR3: CASSIQGRNTEAFF. Here the CDR3 DNA reads TGTGCCAGTAGTATACAGGGGCGAAACACTGAAGCTTTCTTT.

The chain uses TRBV10-3 and TRBJ1-6; TRBD1 is a possible D gene (6 bases). The V gene's germline CDR1 is ENHRY and CDR2 SYGVKD. Between the trimmed V and J ends, which lost 6 bases and 7 bases, there was a span of 10 bases. The CDR3 has 13 amino acids. The CDR3 DNA is TGTGCCATCAGGACCCAGGGGAATTCACCCCTCCACTTT. Translation: CAIRTQGNSPLHF.

V and J are TRBV6-6 and TRBJ2-2; maybe TRBD2 (6 bases). The CDR3 has 16 residues. Germline CDR1 reads MNHNY; CDR2 reads SVGAGI (reference sequence). V was trimmed by 5 bases and J by 1 base, leaving 14 bases between them. The DNA for the CDR3 is TGTGCCAGCAGTGCCCGCGGGGCAGAGAACACCGGGGAGCTGTTTTTT. This codes for CASSARGAENTGELFF.

The rearrangement links TRBV18 to TRBJ1-1; D possibly corresponds to TRBD1 (6 bases). Germline CDR1 and CDR2: KGHSH and LQKENI. This CDR3 region has 13 residues. The V end was cut by 0 bases, the J end by 7 bases, with 9 bases between. CDR3 amino acids: CASSPPGANEAFF. In nucleotides, the CDR3 is TGTGCCAGCTCACCACCGGGGGCAAATGAAGCTTTCTTT.

This chain uses TRBV27 with TRBJ2-7, with D perhaps matching TRBD2 (5 bases). The V and J ends lost 4 bases and 6 bases respectively, with 19 bases between them. CDR3 length equals 15 residues. In germline, CDR1 is MNHEY, CDR2 SMNVEV (reference sequence). The CDR3 here is CASSSDRLRLREQYF. In DNA, the CDR3 is TGTGCCAGCAGTTCCGACCGACTACGCCTACGCGAGCAGTACTTC.

The chain is built from TRBV14 and TRBJ2-1; 8 bases map to TRBD2. Germline CDR1 SGHDN, CDR2 FVKESK. Losses at the gene ends were 0 bases for V and 0 bases for J; bases not matched to a gene: 1. The CDR3 has 16 amino acids. This chain's CDR3 is CASSQDGRGSYNEQFF. CDR3 DNA: TGTGCCAGCAGCCAAGACGGGAGGGGCTCCTACAATGAGCAGTTCTTC.

CDR3 in amino acids: CASSAAQANYGYTF. For the CDR3, the DNA is TGTGCCAGCAGCGCCGCCCAGGCTAACTATGGCTACACCTTC. This rearrangement joins TRBV5-4 to TRBJ1-2; D gene ambiguous. The CDR3 consists of 14 residues. Germline lookup yields CDR1 SGHNT and CDR2 YYREEE (reference sequence). V gave up 4 bases and J gave up 0 bases, with 10 bases separating them.

The count of this clone is one. The V gene is TRBV9, the J gene TRBJ2-7, with 8 bases aligning to TRBD1. From germline, CDR1 is SGDLS and CDR2 YYNGEE. V shed 0 bases and J 6 bases; nucleotides not matched to a gene: 8. The CDR3 extends over 15 amino acids. CDR3 sequence (DNA): TGTGCCAGCAGCGTAGTAGGACAGGGAGTGGCCGAGCAGTACTTC. Its protein product is CASSVVGQGVAEQYF.

The chain links TRBV28 to TRBJ1-2; 10 nucleotides align to TRBD1. Germline trimming cut 5 bases from V and 8 bases from J; bases unmatched to any gene: 5. This CDR3 has 13 amino acids. The germline gives CDR1 MDHEN, CDR2 SYDVKM. CDR3 region: CASSRGQGVGYTF. DNA of the CDR3: TGTGCCAGCAGTCGAGGACAGGGGGTAGGCTACACCTTC.

This clone has only one observation. The chain employs TRBV7-9 and TRBJ2-7; 7 bases are shared with TRBD2. Germline loops: CDR1 SEHNR, CDR2 FQNEAQ (reference sequence). This CDR3 comprises 15 residues. After removal of 5 bases from V and 3 bases from J, the junction contained 10 bases not matched to a gene. The CDR3 spells CASSGGTGGGYEQYF. The CDR3 DNA is TGTGCCAGCAGCGGGGGGACGGGAGGAGGCTACGAGCAGTACTTC.

This clone was counted a single time. The chain carries TRBV19 and TRBJ2-2; 10 bases match TRBD1. The CDR3 has 16 amino acids. Germline-derived CDR1 and CDR2 are LNHDA and SQIVND (reference sequence). J was trimmed by 3 bases and V by 6 bases; bases with no gene match: 7. DNA for the CDR3: TGTGCCAGTAGCGACACCGGGACAGGGGACACCGGGGAGCTGTTTTTT. It is translated as CASSDTGTGDTGELFF.